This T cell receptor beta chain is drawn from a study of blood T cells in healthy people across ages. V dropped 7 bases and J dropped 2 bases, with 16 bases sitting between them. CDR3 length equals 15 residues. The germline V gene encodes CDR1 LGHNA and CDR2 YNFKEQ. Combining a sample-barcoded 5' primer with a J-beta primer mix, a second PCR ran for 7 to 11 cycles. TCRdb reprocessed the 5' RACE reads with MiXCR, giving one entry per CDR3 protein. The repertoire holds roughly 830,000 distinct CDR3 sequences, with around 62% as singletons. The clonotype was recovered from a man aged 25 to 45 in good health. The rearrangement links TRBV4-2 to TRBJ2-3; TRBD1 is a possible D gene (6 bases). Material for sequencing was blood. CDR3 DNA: TGTGCCAGCACCCGGGTGGACAGCAACACAGATACGCAGTATTTT. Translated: CASTRVDSNTDTQYF.